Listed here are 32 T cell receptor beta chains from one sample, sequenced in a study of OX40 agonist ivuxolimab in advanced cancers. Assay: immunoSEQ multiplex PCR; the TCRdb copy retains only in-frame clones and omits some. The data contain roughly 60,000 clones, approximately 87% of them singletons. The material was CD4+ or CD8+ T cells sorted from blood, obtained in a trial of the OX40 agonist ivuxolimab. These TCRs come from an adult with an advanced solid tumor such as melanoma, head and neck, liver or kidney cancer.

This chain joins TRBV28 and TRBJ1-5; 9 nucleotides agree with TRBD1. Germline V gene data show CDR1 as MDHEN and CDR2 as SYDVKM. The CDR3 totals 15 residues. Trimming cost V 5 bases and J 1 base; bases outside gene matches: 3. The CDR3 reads CASSGTGRSNQPQHF. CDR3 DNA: TGTGCCAGCAGTGGGACAGGGAGGAGCAATCAGCCCCAGCATTTT.

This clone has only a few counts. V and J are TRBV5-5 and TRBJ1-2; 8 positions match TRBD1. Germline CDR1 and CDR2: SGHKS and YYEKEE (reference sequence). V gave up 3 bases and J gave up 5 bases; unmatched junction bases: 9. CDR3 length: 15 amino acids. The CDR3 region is CASSSHLTGEYGYTF. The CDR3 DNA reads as TGTGCCAGCAGCTCTCACCTGACAGGGGAATATGGCTACACCTTC. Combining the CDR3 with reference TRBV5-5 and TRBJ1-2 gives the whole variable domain DAGVTQSPTHLIKTRGQQVTLRCSPISGHKSVSWYQQVLGQGPQFIFQYYEKEERGRGNFPDRFSARQFPNYSSELNVNALLLGDSALYLCASSSHLTGEYGYTFGSGTRLTVV.

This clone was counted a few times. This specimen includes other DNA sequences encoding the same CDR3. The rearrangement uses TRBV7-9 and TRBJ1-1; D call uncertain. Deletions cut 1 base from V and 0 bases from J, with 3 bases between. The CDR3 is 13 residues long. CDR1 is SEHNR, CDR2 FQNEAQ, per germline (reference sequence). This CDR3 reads CASSLDMNTEAFF. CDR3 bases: TGTGCCAGCAGCTTAGATATGAACACTGAAGCTTTCTTT. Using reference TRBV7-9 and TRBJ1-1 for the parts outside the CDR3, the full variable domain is DTGVSQNPRHKITKRGQNVTFRCDPISEHNRLYWYRQTLGQGPEFLTYFQNEAQLEKSRLLSDRFSAERPKGSFSTLEIQRTEQGDSAMYLCASSLDMNTEAFFGQGTRLTVV.

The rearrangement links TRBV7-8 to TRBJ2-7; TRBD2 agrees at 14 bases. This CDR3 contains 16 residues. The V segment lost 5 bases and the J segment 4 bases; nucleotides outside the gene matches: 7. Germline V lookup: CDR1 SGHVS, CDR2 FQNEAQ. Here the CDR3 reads CASSVTSGGAGYEQYF. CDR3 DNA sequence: TGTGCCAGCAGCGTGACTAGCGGGGGGGCTGGGTACGAGCAGTACTTC. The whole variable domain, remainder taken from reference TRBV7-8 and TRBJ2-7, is GAGVSQSPRYKVAKRGQDVALRCDPISGHVSLFWYQQALGQGPEFLTYFQNEAQLDKSGLPSDRFFAERPEGSVSTLKIQRTQQEDSAVYLCASSVTSGGAGYEQYFGPGTRLTVT.

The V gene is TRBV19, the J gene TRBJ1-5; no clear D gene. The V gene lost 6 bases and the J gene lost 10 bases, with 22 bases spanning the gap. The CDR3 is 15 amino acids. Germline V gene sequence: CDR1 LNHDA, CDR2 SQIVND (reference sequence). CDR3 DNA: TGTGCCAGTAGGTCACTGAGCCCGGAGAGTAGTCCCCAGCATTTT. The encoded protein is CASRSLSPESSPQHF.

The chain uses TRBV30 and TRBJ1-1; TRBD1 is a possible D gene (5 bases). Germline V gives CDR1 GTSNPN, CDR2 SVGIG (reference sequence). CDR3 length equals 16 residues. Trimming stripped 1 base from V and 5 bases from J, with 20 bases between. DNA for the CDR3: TGTGCCTGGAGTGCAAAGGGAGCCAGGGCGGGTACTGAAGCTTTCTTT. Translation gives CAWSAKGARAGTEAFF.

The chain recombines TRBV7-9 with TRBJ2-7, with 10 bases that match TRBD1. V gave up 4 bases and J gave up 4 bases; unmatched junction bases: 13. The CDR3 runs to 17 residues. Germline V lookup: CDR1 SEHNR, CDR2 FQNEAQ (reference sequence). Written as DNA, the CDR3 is TGTGCCAGCAGCTATGGAAGACAGGGGGCCTTACTATACGAGCAGTACTTC. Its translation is CASSYGRQGALLYEQYF.

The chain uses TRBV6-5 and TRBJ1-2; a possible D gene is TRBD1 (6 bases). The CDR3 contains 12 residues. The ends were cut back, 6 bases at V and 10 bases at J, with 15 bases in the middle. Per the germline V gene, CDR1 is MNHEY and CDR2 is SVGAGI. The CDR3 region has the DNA TGTGCCAGCAGGGGGGCCATCCAGCTCTACACCTTC. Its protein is CASRGAIQLYTF.

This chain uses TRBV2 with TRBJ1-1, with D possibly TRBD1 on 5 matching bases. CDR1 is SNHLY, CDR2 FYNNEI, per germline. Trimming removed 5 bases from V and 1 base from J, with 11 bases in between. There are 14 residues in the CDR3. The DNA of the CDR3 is TGTGCCAGCAGTCCCGGGACGGCGAACACTGAAGCTTTCTTT. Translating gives CASSPGTANTEAFF.

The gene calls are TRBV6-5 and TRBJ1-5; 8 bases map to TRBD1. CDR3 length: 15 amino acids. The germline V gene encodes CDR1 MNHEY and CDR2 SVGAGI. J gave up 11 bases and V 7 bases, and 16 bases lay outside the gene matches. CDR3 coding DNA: TGTGCCAGCAAAACTAACGACAGGGGTGGAGGGTCCCAGCATTTT. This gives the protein CASKTNDRGGGSQHF.

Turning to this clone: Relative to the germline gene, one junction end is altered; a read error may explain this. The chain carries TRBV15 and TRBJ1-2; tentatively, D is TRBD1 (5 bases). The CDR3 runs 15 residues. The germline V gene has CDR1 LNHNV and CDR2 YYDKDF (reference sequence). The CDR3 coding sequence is TGTGCCACCAGCCGGGGACGCCCCGGACACTATGGCTACTCCTTC. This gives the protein CATSRGRPGHYGYSF.

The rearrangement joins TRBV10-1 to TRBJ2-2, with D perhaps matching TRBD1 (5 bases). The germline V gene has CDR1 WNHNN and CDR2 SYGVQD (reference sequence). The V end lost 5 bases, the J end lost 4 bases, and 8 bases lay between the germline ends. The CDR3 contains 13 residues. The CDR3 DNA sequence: TGCGCCAGCAGTCCTACAGGCACCGGGGAGCTGTTTTTT. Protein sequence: CASSPTGTGELFF.

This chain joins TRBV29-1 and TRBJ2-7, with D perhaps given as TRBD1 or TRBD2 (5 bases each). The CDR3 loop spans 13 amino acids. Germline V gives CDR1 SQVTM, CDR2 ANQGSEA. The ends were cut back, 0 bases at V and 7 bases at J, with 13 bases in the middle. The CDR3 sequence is CSVEDTGTGEQYF. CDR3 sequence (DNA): TGCAGCGTTGAAGATACCGGGACGGGAGAGCAGTACTTC.

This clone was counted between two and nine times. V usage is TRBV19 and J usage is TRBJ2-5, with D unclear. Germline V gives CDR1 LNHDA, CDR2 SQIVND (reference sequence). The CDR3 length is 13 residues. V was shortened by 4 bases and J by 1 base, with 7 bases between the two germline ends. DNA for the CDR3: TGTGCCAGTAGTACAAACTCCCAAGAGACCCAGTACTTC. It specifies CASSTNSQETQYF.

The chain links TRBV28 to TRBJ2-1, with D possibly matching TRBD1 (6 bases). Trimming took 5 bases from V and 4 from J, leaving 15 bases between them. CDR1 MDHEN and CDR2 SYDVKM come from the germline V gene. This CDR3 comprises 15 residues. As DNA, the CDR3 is TGTGCCAGCAGTCCCGGGACATCAGGTTACAATGAGCAGTTCTTC. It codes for CASSPGTSGYNEQFF.

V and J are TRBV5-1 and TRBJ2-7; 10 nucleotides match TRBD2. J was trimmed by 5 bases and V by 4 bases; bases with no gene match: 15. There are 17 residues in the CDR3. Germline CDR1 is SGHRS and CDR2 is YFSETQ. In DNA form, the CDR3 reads TGCGCCAGCAGCGCGGGACTAGCGCAGGGTATTCGGGACGAGCAGTACTTC. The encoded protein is CASSAGLAQGIRDEQYF.

The CDR3 is CASSVVGGSYEQYF. The CDR3, as DNA: TGTGCCAGCAGCGTTGTTGGAGGCTCCTACGAGCAGTACTTC. The chain links TRBV6-1 to TRBJ2-7, with D maybe TRBD2 (5 bases). The germline CDR1 and CDR2 sequences are MNHNS and SASEGT. This CDR3 comprises 14 residues. Deletions cut 6 bases from V and 0 bases from J, with 12 bases between.

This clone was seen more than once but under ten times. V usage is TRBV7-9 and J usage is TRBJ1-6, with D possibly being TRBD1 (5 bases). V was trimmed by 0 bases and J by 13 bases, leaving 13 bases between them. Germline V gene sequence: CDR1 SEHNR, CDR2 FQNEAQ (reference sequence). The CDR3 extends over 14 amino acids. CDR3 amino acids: CASSLAAPEGPLHF. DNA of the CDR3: TGTGCCAGCAGCTTAGCGGCTCCTGAGGGGCCCCTCCACTTT.

CDR3 in DNA: TGCGCCAGCAGCTTTCAGGGCTCCAAAAACATTCAGTACTTC. It encodes CASSFQGSKNIQYF. The J gene is TRBJ2-4, the V gene TRBV5-1; possibly TRBD1 for D (5 bases). V shed 2 bases and J shed 2 bases, with 8 bases lying between them. Per the germline V gene, CDR1 is SGHRS and CDR2 is YFSETQ. The CDR3 length is 14 residues.

The DNA for the CDR3 is TGCAGCGTTGAAATCGGGGACACAACAGATACGCAGTATTTT. Translated, it gives CSVEIGDTTDTQYF. V usage is TRBV29-1 and J usage is TRBJ2-3; D may be TRBD1 (6 bases). Germline lookup yields CDR1 SQVTM and CDR2 ANQGSEA. This CDR3 region has 14 residues. With 2 bases removed from V and 3 bases from J, the gap between germline ends came to 12 bases.

The CDR3 reads CASSLARQRNIQYF. The CDR3 region has the DNA TGTGCCAGCAGCTTAGCGCGTCAGAGAAACATTCAGTACTTC. V is TRBV7-9 and J is TRBJ2-4; D is ambiguous. The CDR3 sequence is 14 residues long. Per germline, CDR1 SEHNR and CDR2 FQNEAQ (reference sequence). V was trimmed by 0 bases and J by 6 bases, leaving 9 bases between them.

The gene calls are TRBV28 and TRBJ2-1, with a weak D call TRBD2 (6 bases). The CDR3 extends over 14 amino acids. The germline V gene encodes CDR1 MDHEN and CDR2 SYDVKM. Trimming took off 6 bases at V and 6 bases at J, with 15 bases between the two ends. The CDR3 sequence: CASSLTRAGNEQFF. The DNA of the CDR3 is TGTGCCAGCAGCCTGACTAGAGCCGGCAATGAGCAGTTCTTC. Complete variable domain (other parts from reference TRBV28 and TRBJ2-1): DVKVTQSSRYLVKRTGEKVFLECVQDMDHENMFWYRQDPGLGLRLIYFSYDVKMKEKGDIPEGYSVSREKKERFSLILESASTNQTSMYLCASSLTRAGNEQFFGPGTRLTVL.

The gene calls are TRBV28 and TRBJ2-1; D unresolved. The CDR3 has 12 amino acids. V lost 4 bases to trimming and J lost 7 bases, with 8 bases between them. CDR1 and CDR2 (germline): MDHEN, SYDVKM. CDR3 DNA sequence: TGTGCCAGCAGTTCCCCAACTAATGAGCAGTTCTTC. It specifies CASSSPTNEQFF.

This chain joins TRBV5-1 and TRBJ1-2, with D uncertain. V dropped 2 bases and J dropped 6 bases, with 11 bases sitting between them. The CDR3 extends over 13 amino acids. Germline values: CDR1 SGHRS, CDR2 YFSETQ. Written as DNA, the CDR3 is TGCGCCAGCAGCTTAACCTCAAATCATGGCTACACCTTC. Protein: CASSLTSNHGYTF.

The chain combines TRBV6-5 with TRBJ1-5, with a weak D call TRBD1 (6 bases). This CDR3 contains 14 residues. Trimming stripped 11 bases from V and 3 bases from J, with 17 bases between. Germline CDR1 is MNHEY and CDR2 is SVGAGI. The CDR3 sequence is CASRDISTNQPQHF. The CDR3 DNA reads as TGTGCCTCCCGGGACATATCGACCAATCAGCCCCAGCATTTT.

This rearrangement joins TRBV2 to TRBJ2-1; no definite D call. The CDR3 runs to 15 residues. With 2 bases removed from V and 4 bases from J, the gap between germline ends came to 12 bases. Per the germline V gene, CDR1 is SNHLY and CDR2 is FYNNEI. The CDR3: CASSELTSSYNEQFF. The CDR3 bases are TGTGCCAGCAGTGAACTGACCAGCAGTTACAATGAGCAGTTCTTC. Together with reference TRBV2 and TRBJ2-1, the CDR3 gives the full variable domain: EPEVTQTPSHQVTQMGQEVILRCVPISNHLYFYWYRQILGQKVEFLVSFYNNEISEKSEIFDDQFSVERPDGSNFTLKIRSTKLEDSAMYFCASSELTSSYNEQFFGPGTRLTVL.

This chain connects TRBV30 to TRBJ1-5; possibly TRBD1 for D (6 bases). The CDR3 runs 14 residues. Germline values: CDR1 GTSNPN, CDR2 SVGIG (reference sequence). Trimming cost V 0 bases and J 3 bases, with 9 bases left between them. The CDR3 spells CAWSVGQNNQPQHF. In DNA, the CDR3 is TGTGCCTGGAGTGTAGGACAGAACAATCAGCCCCAGCATTTT.

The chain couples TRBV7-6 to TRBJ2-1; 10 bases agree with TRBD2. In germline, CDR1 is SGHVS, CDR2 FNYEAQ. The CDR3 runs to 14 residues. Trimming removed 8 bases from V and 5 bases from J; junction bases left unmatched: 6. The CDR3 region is CASALAGVNNEQFF. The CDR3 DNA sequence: TGTGCCAGCGCGCTAGCGGGGGTTAACAATGAGCAGTTCTTC.

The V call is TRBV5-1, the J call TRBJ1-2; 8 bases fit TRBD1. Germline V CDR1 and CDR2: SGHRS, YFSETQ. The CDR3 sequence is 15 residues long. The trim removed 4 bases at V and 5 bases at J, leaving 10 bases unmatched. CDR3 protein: CASSPYGQGKYGYTF. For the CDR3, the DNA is TGCGCCAGCAGCCCTTATGGACAGGGCAAATATGGCTACACCTTC.

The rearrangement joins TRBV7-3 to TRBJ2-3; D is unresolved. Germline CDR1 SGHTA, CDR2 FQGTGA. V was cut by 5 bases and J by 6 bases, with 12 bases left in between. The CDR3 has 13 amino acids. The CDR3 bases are TGTGCCAGCAGCGAAAAGATATTTGATACGCAGTATTTT. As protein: CASSEKIFDTQYF.

The CDR3 bases are TGTGCCAGCAGTTTAGCGGCGCAGCACTCCTACGAGCAGTACTTC. This sequence encodes CASSLAAQHSYEQYF. The chain employs TRBV28 and TRBJ2-7; D remains ambiguous. With 2 bases removed from V and 0 bases from J, the gap between germline ends came to 11 bases. The V gene's germline CDR1 is MDHEN and CDR2 SYDVKM. The CDR3 covers 15 residues.

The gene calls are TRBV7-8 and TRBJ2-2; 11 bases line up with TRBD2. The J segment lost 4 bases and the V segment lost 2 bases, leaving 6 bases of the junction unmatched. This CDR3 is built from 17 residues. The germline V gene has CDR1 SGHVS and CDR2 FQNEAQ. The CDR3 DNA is TGTGCCAGCAGCTTAATGGGTAGCGGGGGGGTCACCGGGGAGCTGTTTTTT. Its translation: CASSLMGSGGVTGELFF.